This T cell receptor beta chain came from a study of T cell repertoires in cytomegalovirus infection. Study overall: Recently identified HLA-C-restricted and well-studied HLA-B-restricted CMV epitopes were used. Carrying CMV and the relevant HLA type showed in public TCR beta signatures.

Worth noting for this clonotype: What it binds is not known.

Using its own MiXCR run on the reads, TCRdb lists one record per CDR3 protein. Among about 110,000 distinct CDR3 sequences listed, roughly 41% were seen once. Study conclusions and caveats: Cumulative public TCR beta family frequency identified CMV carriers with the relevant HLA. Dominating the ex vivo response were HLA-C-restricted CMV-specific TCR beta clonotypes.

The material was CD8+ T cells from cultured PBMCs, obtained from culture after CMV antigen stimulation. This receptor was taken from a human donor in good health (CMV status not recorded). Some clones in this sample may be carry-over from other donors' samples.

The CDR3 is CASSFSPTGWNTEAFF. The CDR3 DNA follows: TGTGCCAGCAGTTTTTCCCCCACAGGCTGGAACACTGAAGCTTTCTTT. The V and J genes are TRBV12-3 or TRBV12-4 and TRBJ1-1, with D maybe TRBD1 (5 bases). The CDR3 extends over 16 amino acids. Deletions cut 3 bases from V and 1 base from J, with 15 bases between.